The rows below give T cell receptor beta chains drawn from one sample of a study of long-term antiretroviral therapy in people with HIV. Sequencing used immunoSEQ multiplex PCR; TCRdb keeps in-frame clones, though not all of them. Seen here are fewer than 20,000 clones, roughly 94% observed once, and the top ten hold around 4.3%. Sequenced here: unsorted PBMCs, sampled 6 to 6.5 years after starting antiretroviral therapy. The receptor source for this set is a woman aged 45-59 years with HIV. Each CDR3 is given with its conserved first and last residue. Rows may omit the clone size; those that give it use once, few, many or a size class.

v_call: TRBV5-1; clone_size: once; cdr3_length: 15; j_call: TRBJ1-1; cdr3_aa: CASSTRTGGIGEAFF
v_call: TRBV6-5; clone_size: NA; cdr3_length: 16; j_call: TRBJ2-3; cdr3_aa: CASSYNRVGGTDTQYF
v_call: TRBV28; clone_size: NA; cdr3_length: 16; j_call: TRBJ2-1; cdr3_aa: CASSLSLAGEYNEQFF
v_call: TRBV6-5; clone_size: once; cdr3_length: 14; j_call: TRBJ1-3; cdr3_aa: CASRSTEAGNTIYF
v_call: TRBV7-8; clone_size: NA; cdr3_length: 16; j_call: TRBJ2-1; cdr3_aa: CASSLERGSSYNEQFF
v_call: TRBV4-3; clone_size: NA; cdr3_length: 16; j_call: TRBJ2-7; cdr3_aa: CASSQDFAGPGVEQYF
v_call: TRBV28; clone_size: NA; cdr3_length: 15; j_call: TRBJ2-5; cdr3_aa: CASSSVAELQETQYF
v_call: TRBV10-2; clone_size: once; cdr3_length: 14; j_call: TRBJ2-1; cdr3_aa: CASKLAGSYNEQFF
v_call: TRBV28; clone_size: NA; cdr3_length: 14; j_call: TRBJ2-7; cdr3_aa: CASSLSGNLYEQYF
v_call: TRBV5-5; clone_size: NA; cdr3_length: 16; j_call: TRBJ1-4; cdr3_aa: CASSLAPDRGREKLFF
v_call: TRBV2; clone_size: NA; cdr3_length: 16; j_call: TRBJ1-5; cdr3_aa: CASSGIDRDSNQPQHF
v_call: TRBV14; clone_size: NA; cdr3_length: 16; j_call: TRBJ2-5; cdr3_aa: CASSHWTSGSQETQYF
v_call: TRBV10-3; clone_size: NA; cdr3_length: 15; j_call: TRBJ2-2; cdr3_aa: CAISTGTQRTGELFF
v_call: TRBV5-4; clone_size: few; cdr3_length: 14; j_call: TRBJ1-2; cdr3_aa: CASSLESTFYGYTF
v_call: TRBV5-5; clone_size: NA; cdr3_length: 15; j_call: TRBJ1-5; cdr3_aa: CASSLSDNSNQPQHF
v_call: TRBV5-1; clone_size: NA; cdr3_length: 13; j_call: TRBJ1-5; cdr3_aa: CASSLGSDQPQHF
v_call: TRBV5-1; clone_size: NA; cdr3_length: 15; j_call: TRBJ2-1; cdr3_aa: CASSPGLAGVDEQFF
v_call: TRBV6-5; clone_size: NA; cdr3_length: 14; j_call: TRBJ2-7; cdr3_aa: CASSYGGAGPEQYF
v_call: TRBV27; clone_size: once; cdr3_length: 12; j_call: TRBJ1-5; cdr3_aa: CASKAYGEPQHF
v_call: TRBV11-2; clone_size: NA; cdr3_length: 14; j_call: TRBJ1-4; cdr3_aa: CASSSPSHNEKLFF
v_call: TRBV5-1; clone_size: NA; cdr3_length: 15; j_call: TRBJ2-3; cdr3_aa: CASSLAGTSIDTQYF
v_call: TRBV15; clone_size: NA; cdr3_length: 16; j_call: TRBJ2-7; cdr3_aa: CATSGQGREDTYEQYF
v_call: TRBV4-2; clone_size: NA; cdr3_length: 18; j_call: TRBJ2-7; cdr3_aa: CASSLGVSSAGATYEQYF
v_call: TRBV5-1; clone_size: NA; cdr3_length: 16; j_call: TRBJ2-1; cdr3_aa: CASSLGGTGSYNEQFF